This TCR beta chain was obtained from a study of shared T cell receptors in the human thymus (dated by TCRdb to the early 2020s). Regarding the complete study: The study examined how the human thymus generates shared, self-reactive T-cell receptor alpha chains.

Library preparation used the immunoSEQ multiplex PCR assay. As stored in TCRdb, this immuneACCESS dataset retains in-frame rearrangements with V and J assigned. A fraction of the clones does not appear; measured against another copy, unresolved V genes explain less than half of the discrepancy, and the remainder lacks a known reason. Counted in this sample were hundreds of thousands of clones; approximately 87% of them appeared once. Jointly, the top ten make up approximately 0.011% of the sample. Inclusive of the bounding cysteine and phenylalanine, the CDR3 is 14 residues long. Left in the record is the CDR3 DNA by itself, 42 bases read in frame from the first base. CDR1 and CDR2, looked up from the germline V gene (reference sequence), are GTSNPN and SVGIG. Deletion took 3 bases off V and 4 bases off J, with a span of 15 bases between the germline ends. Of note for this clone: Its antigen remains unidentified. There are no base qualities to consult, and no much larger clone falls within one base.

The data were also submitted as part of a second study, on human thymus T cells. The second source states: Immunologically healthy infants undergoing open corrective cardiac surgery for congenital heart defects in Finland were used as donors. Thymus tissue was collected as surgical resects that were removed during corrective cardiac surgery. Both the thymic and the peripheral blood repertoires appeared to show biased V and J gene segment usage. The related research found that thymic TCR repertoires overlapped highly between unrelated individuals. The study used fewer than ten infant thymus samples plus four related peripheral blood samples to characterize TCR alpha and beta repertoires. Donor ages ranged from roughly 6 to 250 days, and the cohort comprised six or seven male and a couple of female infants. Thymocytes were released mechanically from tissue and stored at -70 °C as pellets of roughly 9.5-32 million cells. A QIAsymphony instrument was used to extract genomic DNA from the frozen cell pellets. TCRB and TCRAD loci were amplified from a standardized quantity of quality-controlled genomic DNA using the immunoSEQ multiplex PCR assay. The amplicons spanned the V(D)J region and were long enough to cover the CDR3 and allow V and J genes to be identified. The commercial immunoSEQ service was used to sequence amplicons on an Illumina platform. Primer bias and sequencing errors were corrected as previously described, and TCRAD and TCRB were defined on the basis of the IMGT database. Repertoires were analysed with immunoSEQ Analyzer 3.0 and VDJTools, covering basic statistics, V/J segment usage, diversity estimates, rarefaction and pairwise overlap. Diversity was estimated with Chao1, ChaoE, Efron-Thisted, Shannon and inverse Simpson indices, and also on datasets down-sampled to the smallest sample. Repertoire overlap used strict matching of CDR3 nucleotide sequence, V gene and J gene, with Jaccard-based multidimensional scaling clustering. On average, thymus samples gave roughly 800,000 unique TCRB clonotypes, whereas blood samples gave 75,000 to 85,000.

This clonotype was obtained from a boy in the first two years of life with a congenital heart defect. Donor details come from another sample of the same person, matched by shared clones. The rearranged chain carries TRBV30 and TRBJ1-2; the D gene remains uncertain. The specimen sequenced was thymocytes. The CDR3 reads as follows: CAWRRARRFYGYTF. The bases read TGTGCCTGGAGGCGCGCCAGGCGATTCTATGGCTACACCTTC.